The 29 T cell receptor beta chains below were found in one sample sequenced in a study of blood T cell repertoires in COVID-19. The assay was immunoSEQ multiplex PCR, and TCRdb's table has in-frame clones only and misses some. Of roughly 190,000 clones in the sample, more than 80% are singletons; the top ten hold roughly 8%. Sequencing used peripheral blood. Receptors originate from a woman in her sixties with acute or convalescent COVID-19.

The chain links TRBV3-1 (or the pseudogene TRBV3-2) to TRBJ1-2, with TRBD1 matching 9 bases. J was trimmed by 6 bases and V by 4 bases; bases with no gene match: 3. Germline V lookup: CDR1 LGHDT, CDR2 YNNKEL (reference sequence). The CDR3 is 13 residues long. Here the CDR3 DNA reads TGTGCCAGCAGCCTCGGGACAGGGCATGGCTACACCTTC. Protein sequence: CASSLGTGHGYTF.

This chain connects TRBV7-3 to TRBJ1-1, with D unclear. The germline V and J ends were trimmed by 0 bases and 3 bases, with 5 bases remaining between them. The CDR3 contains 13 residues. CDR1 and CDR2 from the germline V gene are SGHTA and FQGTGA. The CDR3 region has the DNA TGTGCCAGCAGCTTAACGGTAGACACTGAAGCTTTCTTT. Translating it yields CASSLTVDTEAFF.

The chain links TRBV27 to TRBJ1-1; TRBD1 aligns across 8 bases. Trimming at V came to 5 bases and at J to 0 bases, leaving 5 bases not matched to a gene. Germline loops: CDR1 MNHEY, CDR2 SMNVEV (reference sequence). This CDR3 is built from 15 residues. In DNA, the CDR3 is TGTGCCAGCAGTAACTCAGGGGGCGTGAACACTGAAGCTTTCTTT. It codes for CASSNSGGVNTEAFF.

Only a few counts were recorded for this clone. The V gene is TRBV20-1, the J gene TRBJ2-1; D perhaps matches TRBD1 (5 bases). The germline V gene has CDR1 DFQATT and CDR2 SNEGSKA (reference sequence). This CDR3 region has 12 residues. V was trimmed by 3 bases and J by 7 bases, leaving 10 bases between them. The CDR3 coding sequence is TGCAGTGCTAGTAGACAGACAAATGAGCAGTTCTTC. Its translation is CSASRQTNEQFF.

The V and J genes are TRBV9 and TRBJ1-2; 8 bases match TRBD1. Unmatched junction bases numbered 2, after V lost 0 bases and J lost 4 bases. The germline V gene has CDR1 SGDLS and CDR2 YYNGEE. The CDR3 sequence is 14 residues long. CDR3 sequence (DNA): TGTGCCAGCAGCGTAGGCCAGGGGGCCTATGGCTACACCTTC. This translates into CASSVGQGAYGYTF.

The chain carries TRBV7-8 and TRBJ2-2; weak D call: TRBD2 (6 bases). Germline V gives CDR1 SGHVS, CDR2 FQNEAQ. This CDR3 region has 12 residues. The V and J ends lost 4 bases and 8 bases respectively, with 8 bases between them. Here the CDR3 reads CASSSRGGELFF. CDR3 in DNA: TGTGCCAGCAGCTCCCGGGGGGGGGAGCTGTTTTTT.

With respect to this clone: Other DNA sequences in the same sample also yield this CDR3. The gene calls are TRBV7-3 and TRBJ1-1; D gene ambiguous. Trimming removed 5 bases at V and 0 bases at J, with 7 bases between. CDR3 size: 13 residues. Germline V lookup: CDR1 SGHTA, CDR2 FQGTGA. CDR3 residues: CASSRTVNTEAFF. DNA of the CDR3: TGTGCCAGCAGCCGTACAGTGAACACTGAAGCTTTCTTT.

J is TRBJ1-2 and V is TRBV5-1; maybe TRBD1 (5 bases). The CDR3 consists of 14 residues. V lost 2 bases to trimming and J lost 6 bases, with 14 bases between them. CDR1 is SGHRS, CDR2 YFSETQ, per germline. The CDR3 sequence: CASSLGDLSHGYTF. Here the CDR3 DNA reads TGCGCCAGCAGCTTAGGGGATTTGAGTCATGGCTACACCTTC.

CDR3 DNA: TGCGCCAGCACTACAGGGGGCAATGAAAAACTGTTTTTT. Protein product: CASTTGGNEKLFF. V is TRBV5-1 and J is TRBJ1-4; 9 bases are a match to TRBD1. With 6 bases clipped from V and 5 bases from J, the junction kept 2 bases outside the gene matches. CDR3 length: 13 residues. Germline-derived CDR1 and CDR2 are SGHRS and YFSETQ.

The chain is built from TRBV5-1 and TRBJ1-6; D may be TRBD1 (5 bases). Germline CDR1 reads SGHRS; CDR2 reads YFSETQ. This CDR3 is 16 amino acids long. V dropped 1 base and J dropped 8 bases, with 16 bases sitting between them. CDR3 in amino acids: CASSLYSGRKDSPLHF. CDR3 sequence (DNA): TGCGCCAGCAGCTTGTACTCAGGGAGGAAAGATTCACCCCTCCACTTT.

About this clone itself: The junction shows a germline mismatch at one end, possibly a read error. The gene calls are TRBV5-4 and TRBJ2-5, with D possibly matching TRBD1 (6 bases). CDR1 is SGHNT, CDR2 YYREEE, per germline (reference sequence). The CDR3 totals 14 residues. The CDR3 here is CASSLEGGLETQYF. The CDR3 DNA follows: TGTGCCAGCAGTTTGGAAGGGGGATTAGAGACCCAGTACTTC.

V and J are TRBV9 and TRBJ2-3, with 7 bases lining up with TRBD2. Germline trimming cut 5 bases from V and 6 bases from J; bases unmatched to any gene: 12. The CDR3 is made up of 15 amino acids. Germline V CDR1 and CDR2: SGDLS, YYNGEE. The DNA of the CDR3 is TGTGCCAGCAGTGCCGGGACTTTTAGCGGGGATACGCAGTATTTT. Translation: CASSAGTFSGDTQYF.

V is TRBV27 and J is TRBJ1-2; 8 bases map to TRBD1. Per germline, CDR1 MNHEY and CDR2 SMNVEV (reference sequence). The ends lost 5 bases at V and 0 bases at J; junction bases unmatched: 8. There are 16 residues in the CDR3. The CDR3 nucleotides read TGTGCCAGCAGTCCCAGGGGGCGCCCCCCTAACTATGGCTACACCTTC. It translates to CASSPRGRPPNYGYTF.

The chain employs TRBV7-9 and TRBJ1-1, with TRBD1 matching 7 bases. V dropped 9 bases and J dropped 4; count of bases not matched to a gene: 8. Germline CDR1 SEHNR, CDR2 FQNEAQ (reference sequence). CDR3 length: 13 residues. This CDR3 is CASGLAGGTEAFF. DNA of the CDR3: TGTGCCAGTGGATTGGCAGGGGGCACTGAAGCTTTCTTT.

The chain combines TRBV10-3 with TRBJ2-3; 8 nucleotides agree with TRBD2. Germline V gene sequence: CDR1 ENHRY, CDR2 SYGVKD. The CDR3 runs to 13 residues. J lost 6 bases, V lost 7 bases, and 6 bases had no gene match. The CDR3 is CAINGLASDTQYF. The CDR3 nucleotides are TGTGCCATCAACGGACTAGCTTCTGATACGCAGTATTTT.

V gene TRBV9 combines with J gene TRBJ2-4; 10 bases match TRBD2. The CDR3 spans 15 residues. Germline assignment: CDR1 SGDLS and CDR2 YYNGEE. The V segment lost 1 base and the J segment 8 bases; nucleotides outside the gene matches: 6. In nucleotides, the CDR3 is TGTGCCAGCAGCGTATCGGCTAGCGGGAGAGACATTCAGTACTTC. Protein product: CASSVSASGRDIQYF.

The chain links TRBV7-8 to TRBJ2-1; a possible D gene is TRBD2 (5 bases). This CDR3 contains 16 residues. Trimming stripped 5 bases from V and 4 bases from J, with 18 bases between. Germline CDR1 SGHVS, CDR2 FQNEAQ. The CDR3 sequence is CASSRLVPGIYNEQFF. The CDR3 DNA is TGTGCCAGCAGCCGCCTTGTACCGGGGATTTACAATGAGCAGTTCTTC.

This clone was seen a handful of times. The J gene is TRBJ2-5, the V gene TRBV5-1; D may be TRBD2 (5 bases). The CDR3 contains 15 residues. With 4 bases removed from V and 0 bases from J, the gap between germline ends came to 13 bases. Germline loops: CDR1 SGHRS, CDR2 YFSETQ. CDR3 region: CASSVSPGNQETQYF. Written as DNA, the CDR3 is TGCGCCAGCAGCGTGAGTCCGGGGAACCAAGAGACCCAGTACTTC.

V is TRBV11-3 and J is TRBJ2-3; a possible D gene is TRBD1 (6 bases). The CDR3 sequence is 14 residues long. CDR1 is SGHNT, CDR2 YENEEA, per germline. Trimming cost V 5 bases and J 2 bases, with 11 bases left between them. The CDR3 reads CASSQVGATDTQYF. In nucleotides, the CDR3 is TGTGCCAGCAGCCAAGTGGGGGCCACAGATACGCAGTATTTT.

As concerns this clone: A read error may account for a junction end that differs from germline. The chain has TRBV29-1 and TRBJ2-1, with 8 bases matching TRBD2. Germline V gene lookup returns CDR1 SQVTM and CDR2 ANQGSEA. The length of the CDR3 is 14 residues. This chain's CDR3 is CSVEDLAGGGEQFF. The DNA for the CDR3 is TGCAGCGTGGAAGACTTGGCGGGAGGCGGTGAGCAGTTCTTC.

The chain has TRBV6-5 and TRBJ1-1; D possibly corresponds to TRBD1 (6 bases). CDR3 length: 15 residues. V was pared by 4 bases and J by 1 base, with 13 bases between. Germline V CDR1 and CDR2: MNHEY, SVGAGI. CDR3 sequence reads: CASSLGGKTNTEAFF. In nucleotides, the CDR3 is TGTGCCAGCAGTTTAGGGGGAAAGACGAACACTGAAGCTTTCTTT.

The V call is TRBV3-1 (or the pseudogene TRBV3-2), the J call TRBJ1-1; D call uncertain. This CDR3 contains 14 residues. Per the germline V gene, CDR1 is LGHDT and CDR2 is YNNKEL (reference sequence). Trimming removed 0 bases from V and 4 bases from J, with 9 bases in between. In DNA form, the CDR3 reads TGTGCCAGCAGCCAAGATCCCCGCGGCACTGAAGCTTTCTTT. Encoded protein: CASSQDPRGTEAFF.

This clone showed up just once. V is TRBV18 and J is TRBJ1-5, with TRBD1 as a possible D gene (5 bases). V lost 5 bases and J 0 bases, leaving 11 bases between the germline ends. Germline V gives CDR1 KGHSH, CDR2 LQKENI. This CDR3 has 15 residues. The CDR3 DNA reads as TGTGCCAGCTCAATGCAAAGGGGTAGCAATCAGCCCCAGCATTTT. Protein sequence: CASSMQRGSNQPQHF. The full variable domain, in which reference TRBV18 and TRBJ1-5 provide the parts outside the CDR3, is NAGVMQNPRHLVRRRGQEARLRCSPMKGHSHVYWYRQLPEEGLKFMVYLQKENIIDESGMPKERFSAEFPKEGPSILRIQQVVRGDSAAYFCASSMQRGSNQPQHFGDGTRLSIL.

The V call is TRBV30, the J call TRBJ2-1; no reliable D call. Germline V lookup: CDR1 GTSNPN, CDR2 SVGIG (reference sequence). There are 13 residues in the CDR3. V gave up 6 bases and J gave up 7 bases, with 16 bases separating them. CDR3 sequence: CACSRNRENEQFF. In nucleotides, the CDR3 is TGTGCCTGCTCGAGAAACAGAGAAAATGAGCAGTTCTTC.

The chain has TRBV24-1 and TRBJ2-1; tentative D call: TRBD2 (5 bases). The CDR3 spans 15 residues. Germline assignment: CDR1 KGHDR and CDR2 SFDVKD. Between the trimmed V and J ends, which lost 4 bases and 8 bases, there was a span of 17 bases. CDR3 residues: CATSDRSSEDYEQFF. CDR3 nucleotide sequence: TGTGCCACCAGTGACCGCTCGTCCGAGGACTATGAGCAGTTCTTC.

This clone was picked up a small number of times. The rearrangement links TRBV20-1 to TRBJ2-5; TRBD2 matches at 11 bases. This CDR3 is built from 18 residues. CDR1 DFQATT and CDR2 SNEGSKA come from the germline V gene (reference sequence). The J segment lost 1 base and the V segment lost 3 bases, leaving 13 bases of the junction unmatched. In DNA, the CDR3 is TGCAGTGCTAGTCCCGTTCCGGGGACTAGCGGCCTCCAAGAGACCCAGTACTTC. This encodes CSASPVPGTSGLQETQYF.

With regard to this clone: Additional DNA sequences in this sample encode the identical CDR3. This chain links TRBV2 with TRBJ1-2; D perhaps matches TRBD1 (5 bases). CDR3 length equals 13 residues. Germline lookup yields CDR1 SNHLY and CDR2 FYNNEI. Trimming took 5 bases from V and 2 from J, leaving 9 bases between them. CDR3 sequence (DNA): TGTGCCAGCAGTCCTGACAGCAACTATGGCTACACCTTC. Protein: CASSPDSNYGYTF.

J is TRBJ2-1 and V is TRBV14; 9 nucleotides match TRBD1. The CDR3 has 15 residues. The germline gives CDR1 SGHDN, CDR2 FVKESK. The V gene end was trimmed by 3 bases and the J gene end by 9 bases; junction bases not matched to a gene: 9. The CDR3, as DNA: TGTGCCAGCAGCCACCGGACAGGGGCATTCGGTGAGCAGTTCTTC. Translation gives CASSHRTGAFGEQFF.

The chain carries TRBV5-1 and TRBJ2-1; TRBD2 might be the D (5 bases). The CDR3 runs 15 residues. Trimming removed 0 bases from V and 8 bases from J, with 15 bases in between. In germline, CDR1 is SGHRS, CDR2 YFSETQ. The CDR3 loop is CASSLASPEVDEQFF. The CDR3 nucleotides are TGCGCCAGCAGCTTGGCTAGCCCCGAAGTCGATGAGCAGTTCTTC.